This is a list of T cell receptor beta chains from one sample in a study of shared clonotypes between healthy human individuals. Libraries were prepared by immunoSEQ multiplex PCR; TCRdb keeps only in-frame clonotypes and omits some of them. The sample lists roughly 2 million clones, over 85% occurring once. Sequencing input: naive CD4+ T cells sorted from blood. The source of these receptors is a man between 18 and 35 years old in good health. Each CDR3 is given with its conserved first and last residue. The D gene is left open where the match is weak. Not every row has a clone size; where given, it reads once, few, many or a size class.

j_call	clone_size	v_call	d_call	cdr3_aa	cdr3_nt
TRBJ1-2	-	TRBV5-1	-	CASSLAGSNGYTF	TGCGCCAGCAGCTTGGCCGGCTCGAACGGCTACACCTTC
TRBJ1-1	-	TRBV10-2	-	CASRSTGMNTEAFF	TGCGCCAGCAGGTCTACGGGGATGAACACTGAAGCTTTCTTT
TRBJ2-7	-	TRBV6-5	TRBD2	CASTTGGGPVHEQYF	TGTGCCAGCACTACCGGCGGGGGGCCTGTCCACGAGCAGTACTTC
TRBJ2-7	-	TRBV21-1	-	CASSKGADRGRYEQYF	TGTGCCAGCAGCAAAGGAGCGGACAGGGGACGCTACGAGCAGTACTTC
TRBJ1-5	once	TRBV5-4	-	CASSLVLNKNNQPQHF	TGTGCCAGCAGCTTGGTTCTTAACAAGAACAATCAGCCCCAGCATTTT
TRBJ1-2	-	TRBV7-9	-	CASSLSGETYGYTF	TGTGCCAGCAGCTTATCGGGGGAAACCTATGGCTACACCTTC
TRBJ1-5	-	TRBV2	-	CASSLYRASNQPQHF	TGTGCCAGCAGCTTGTACAGGGCCAGCAATCAGCCCCAGCATTTT
TRBJ2-7	-	TRBV5-8	-	CASSFGQGTYEQYF	TGTGCCAGCAGCTTCGGGCAGGGAACCTACGAGCAGTACTTC
TRBJ2-5	-	TRBV11-2	TRBD2	CATSRTSGQETQYF	TGTGCCACATCCAGGACTAGCGGCCAAGAGACCCAGTACTTC
TRBJ2-5	-	TRBV19	TRBD2	CASSIGSSGVQETQYF	TGTGCCAGTAGTATAGGTTCTAGCGGAGTACAAGAGACCCAGTACTTC
TRBJ2-2	-	TRBV2	-	CASTGVTGELFF	TGTGCCAGCACGGGGGTTACCGGGGAGCTGTTTTTT
TRBJ1-6	-	TRBV30	-	CACGPSNSPLHF	TGTGCCTGCGGACCGTCAAATTCACCCCTCCACTTT
TRBJ2-2	-	TRBV6-5	TRBD1	CASSYGTGIPSGELFF	TGTGCCAGCAGTTACGGGACAGGGATACCATCCGGGGAGCTGTTTTTT
TRBJ1-4	-	TRBV5-1	TRBD1	CASSYGTEVEKLFF	TGCGCCAGCAGCTACGGGACAGAGGTTGAAAAACTGTTTTTT
TRBJ2-7	-	TRBV5-6	-	CASSSSSYEQYF	TGTGCCAGCAGCTCTAGCTCCTACGAGCAGTACTTC
TRBJ1-5	-	TRBV5-4	TRBD1	CAIPDRADQPQHF	TGTGCCATCCCCGACAGGGCGGATCAGCCCCAGCATTTT
TRBJ2-2	-	TRBV27	TRBD1	CASSLRGRTGELFF	TGTGCCAGCAGTTTAAGGGGGCGCACCGGGGAGCTGTTTTTT
TRBJ1-2	-	TRBV6-6	-	CASSYLAVATMGGYTF	TGTGCCAGCAGTTACCTTGCGGTCGCCACTATGGGCGGCTACACCTTC
TRBJ1-6	-	TRBV25-1	-	CASSAARKQGDGSPLHF	TGTGCCAGCAGTGCCGCTAGGAAACAGGGAGATGGTTCACCCCTCCACTTT
TRBJ1-2	-	TRBV5-1	TRBD1	CASSSGTGAIYGYTF	TGCGCCAGCAGCTCGGGGACAGGGGCTATCTATGGCTACACCTTC
TRBJ2-1	-	TRBV18	-	CASSPLRGINEQFF	TGTGCCAGCTCACCCCTGAGGGGGATCAATGAGCAGTTCTTC
TRBJ1-3	-	TRBV7-9	-	CASSFQPGNTIYF	TGTGCCAGCAGCTTCCAACCTGGAAACACCATATATTTT
TRBJ2-4	-	TRBV6-1	TRBD2	CASSWTREGKNIQYF	TGTGCCAGCAGTTGGACCCGGGAGGGCAAAAACATTCAGTACTTC
TRBJ2-1	-	TRBV2	TRBD2	CASSEALGRLEFF	TGTGCCAGCAGTGAAGCGCTCGGGAGGCTGGAGTTCTTC
TRBJ2-7	-	TRBV5-1	TRBD2	CASSLGLAGVHEQYF	TGCGCCAGCAGCTTGGGACTAGCGGGAGTTCACGAGCAGTACTTC
TRBJ2-7	-	TRBV18	-	CASSRGPSYEQYF	TGTGCCAGCTCAAGGGGACCCTCCTACGAGCAGTACTTC
TRBJ1-6	-	TRBV7-6	-	CASSLDGGSYNSPLHF	TGTGCCAGCAGCTTAGATGGGGGCTCCTATAATTCACCCCTCCACTTT
TRBJ2-5	-	TRBV28	-	CASSFRGMETQYF	TGTGCCAGCAGTTTCAGGGGCATGGAGACCCAGTACTTC
TRBJ2-1	once	TRBV5-4	-	CASSLGASNEQFF	TGTGCCAGCAGCTTGGGGGCTAGCAATGAGCAGTTCTTC
TRBJ1-4	once	TRBV5-1	-	CASSLTWGNREGEKLFF	TGCGCCAGCAGCTTGACGTGGGGAAACAGGGAAGGAGAAAAACTGTTTTTT
TRBJ2-5	-	TRBV7-2	-	CASSPLGQETQYF	TGTGCCAGCAGCCCCCTCGGACAAGAGACCCAGTACTTC
TRBJ1-1	-	TRBV18	TRBD1	CASSEGQILEAFF	TGTGCCAGCTCAGAGGGACAGATTCTTGAAGCTTTCTTT
TRBJ2-2	-	TRBV7-9	-	CASSLETPGELFF	TGTGCCAGCAGCTTAGAGACACCCGGGGAGCTGTTTTTT
TRBJ2-7	-	TRBV7-8	TRBD1	CASSVGTGPWAYEQYF	TGTGCCAGCAGCGTAGGGACAGGCCCCTGGGCCTACGAGCAGTACTTC
TRBJ2-4	-	TRBV30	-	CAWSSGKNIQYF	TGTGCCTGGAGTTCGGGCAAAAACATTCAGTACTTC
TRBJ1-1	-	TRBV5-6	-	CASSLQGEAFF	TGTGCCAGCAGCTTACAGGGAGAAGCTTTCTTT
TRBJ2-7	-	TRBV7-9	-	CASSLDSAAYEQYF	TGTGCCAGCAGCTTAGATTCGGCAGCCTACGAGCAGTACTTC
TRBJ1-1	-	TRBV5-4	TRBD1	CASSPFLGQGSMNTEAFF	TGTGCCAGCAGCCCGTTTTTGGGACAGGGGTCGATGAACACTGAAGCTTTCTTT
TRBJ2-2	-	TRBV4-1	TRBD2	CASSPTTSVNTGELFF	TGCGCCAGCAGCCCAACGACTAGCGTGAACACCGGGGAGCTGTTTTTT
TRBJ2-3	once	TRBV7-8	-	CASSLSRFPTDTQYF	TGTGCCAGCAGCCTTTCCAGATTCCCCACAGATACGCAGTATTTT
TRBJ2-7	-	TRBV7-8	-	CASSRTTGSYEQYF	TGTGCCAGCAGCCGGACGACCGGCTCCTACGAGCAGTACTTC
TRBJ2-3	-	TRBV25-1	-	CASSATQVTDTQYF	TGTGCCAGCAGCGCCACGCAGGTCACAGATACGCAGTATTTT
TRBJ2-3	-	TRBV5-6	TRBD2	CASSSSPGLADTDTQYF	TGTGCCAGCAGCTCCTCGCCGGGACTAGCGGACACAGATACGCAGTATTTT
TRBJ1-5	once	TRBV6-6	TRBD1	CASRLDRGQGQPQHF	TGTGCCAGCAGACTAGACAGGGGGCAGGGGCAGCCCCAGCATTTT
TRBJ2-7	-	TRBV5-5	TRBD2	CASSGLANYEQYF	TGTGCCAGTTCGGGACTAGCGAACTACGAGCAGTACTTC
TRBJ2-7	-	TRBV7-9	-	CASSLSGGRDEQYF	TGTGCCAGCAGCTTGTCCGGGGGCAGGGACGAGCAGTACTTC
TRBJ1-4	-	TRBV18	-	CASSRGAEYEKLFF	TGTGCCAGCTCACGCGGGGCGGAGTATGAAAAACTGTTTTTT
TRBJ1-2	-	TRBV9	-	CASSGRSYGYTF	TGTGCCAGCAGCGGACGGTCCTATGGCTACACCTTC
TRBJ2-7	-	TRBV4-2	-	CASSSQGSSYEQYF	TGTGCCAGCAGCTCCCAAGGGAGCTCCTACGAGCAGTACTTC
TRBJ2-1	-	TRBV2	TRBD1	CASSSSGTADGEQFF	TGTGCCAGCAGTTCTTCCGGGACAGCGGACGGTGAGCAGTTCTTC
TRBJ2-7	-	TRBV11-2	TRBD1	CASSLDGTGVNEQYF	TGTGCCAGCAGCTTAGATGGGACAGGGGTGAACGAGCAGTACTTC
TRBJ2-7	-	TRBV19	TRBD2	CASSDLAGVAYEQYF	TGTGCCAGTAGCGACCTAGCGGGGGTGGCCTACGAGCAGTACTTC
TRBJ2-7	-	TRBV11-2	-	CASSFGRAPGNEQYF	TGTGCCAGCAGCTTTGGCAGGGCCCCTGGAAACGAGCAGTACTTC
TRBJ1-2	few	TRBV6-5	-	CASRLGRTSQGGYTF	TGTGCCAGCAGGTTGGGACGGACCAGCCAGGGTGGCTACACCTTC
TRBJ1-6	-	TRBV28	-	CASSPDSQGTSPLHF	TGTGCCAGCAGTCCTGACAGTCAAGGTACATCACCCCTCCACTTT
TRBJ2-1	-	TRBV30	-	CAWGPLSGIPYNEQFF	TGTGCCTGGGGTCCCCTTAGCGGCATACCTTACAATGAGCAGTTCTTC
TRBJ2-1	-	TRBV5-1	TRBD2	CASSFSGRAVPYNEQFF	TGCGCCAGCAGCTTTAGCGGGAGGGCCGTCCCCTACAATGAGCAGTTCTTC
TRBJ1-2	once	TRBV5-4	TRBD1	CASSIEGAGYGYTF	TGTGCCAGCAGCATAGAGGGGGCGGGCTATGGCTACACCTTC
TRBJ1-3	-	TRBV18	-	CASSPPQGASGNTIYF	TGTGCCAGCTCACCACCACAGGGCGCCTCTGGAAACACCATATATTTT
TRBJ2-4	-	TRBV28	-	CASTLTKGGAKNIQYF	TGTGCCAGCACCTTAACAAAAGGGGGGGCCAAAAACATTCAGTACTTC